The clone carrying this TCR beta chain was seen repeatedly, ten times or more. What it binds is not known. The missing CDR3 end, 3 residues past where the read stops, is filled in from the germline J gene. Clones were sequenced by immunoSEQ multiplex PCR, and TCRdb holds only the in-frame ones, with some missing. This sample comprises tens of thousands of clones, none seen once only. Germline lookup yields CDR1 KGHSH and CDR2 LQKENI. CDR3 length: 15 amino acids. This sample is drawn from a study of T cell clonality in common variable immunodeficiency. Whole-study findings and limits: Reportedly, TCR beta sequences from common variable immunodeficiency showed fewer deletions and N-nucleotide insertions. TCRbeta clonality was increased in CVID versus healthy controls. What drives increased CVID clonality needs T cell subpopulation sequencing.

V gene TRBV18 combines with J gene TRBJ1-1; 8 bases match TRBD1. This clonotype was sampled from a person aged 18 to 75 in good health. The sample consisted of peripheral blood mononuclear cells. CDR3 sequence: CASSSYFDRGYEAFF. The part of the CDR3 DNA that was read is TGTGCCAGCTCGTCATACTTCGACAGGGGATACGAA.